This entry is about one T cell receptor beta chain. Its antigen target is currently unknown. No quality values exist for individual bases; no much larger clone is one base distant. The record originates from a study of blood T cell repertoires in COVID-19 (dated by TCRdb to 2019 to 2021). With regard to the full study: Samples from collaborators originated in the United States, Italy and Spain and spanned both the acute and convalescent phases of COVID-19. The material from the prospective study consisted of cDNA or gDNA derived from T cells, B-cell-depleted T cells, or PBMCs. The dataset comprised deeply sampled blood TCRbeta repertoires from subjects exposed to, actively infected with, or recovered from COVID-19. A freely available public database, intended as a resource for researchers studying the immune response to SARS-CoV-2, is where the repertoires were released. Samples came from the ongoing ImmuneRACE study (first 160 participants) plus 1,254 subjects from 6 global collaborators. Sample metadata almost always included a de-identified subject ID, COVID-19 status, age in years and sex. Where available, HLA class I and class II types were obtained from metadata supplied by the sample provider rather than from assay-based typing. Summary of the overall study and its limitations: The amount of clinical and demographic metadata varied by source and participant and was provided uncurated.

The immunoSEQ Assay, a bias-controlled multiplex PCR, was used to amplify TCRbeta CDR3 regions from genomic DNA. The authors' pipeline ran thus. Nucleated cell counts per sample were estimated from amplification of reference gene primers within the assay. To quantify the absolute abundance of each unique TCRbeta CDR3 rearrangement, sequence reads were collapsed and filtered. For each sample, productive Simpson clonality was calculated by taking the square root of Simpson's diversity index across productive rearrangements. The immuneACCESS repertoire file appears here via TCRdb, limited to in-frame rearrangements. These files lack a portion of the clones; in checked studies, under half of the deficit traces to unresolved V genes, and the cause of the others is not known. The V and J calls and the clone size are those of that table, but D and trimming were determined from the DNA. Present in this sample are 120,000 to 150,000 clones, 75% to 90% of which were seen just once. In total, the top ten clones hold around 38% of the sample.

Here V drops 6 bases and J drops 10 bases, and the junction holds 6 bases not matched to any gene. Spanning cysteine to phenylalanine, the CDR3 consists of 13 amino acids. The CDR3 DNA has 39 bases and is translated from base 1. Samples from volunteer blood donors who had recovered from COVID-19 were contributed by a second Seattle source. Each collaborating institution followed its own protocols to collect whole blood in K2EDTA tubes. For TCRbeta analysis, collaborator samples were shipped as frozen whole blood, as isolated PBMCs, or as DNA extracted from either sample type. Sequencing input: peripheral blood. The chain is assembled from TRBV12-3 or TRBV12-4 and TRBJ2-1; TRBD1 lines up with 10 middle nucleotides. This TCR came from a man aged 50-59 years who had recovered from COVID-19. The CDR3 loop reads CASRSTGGQEQFF. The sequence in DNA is TGTGCCAGCAGATCGACAGGGGGCCAGGAGCAGTTCTTC.